The clone carrying this T cell receptor beta chain showed up just a few times. Germline V lookup: CDR1 LNHDA, CDR2 SQIVND (reference sequence). V trimming: 4 bases; J trimming: 4 bases; junction bases outside the gene matches: 8. The CDR3 length is 15 residues. This entry comes from a study of blood T cell repertoires in COVID-19. Assay used: immunoSEQ multiplex PCR; TCRdb lists only in-frame clones, some missing. The sample records about 250,000 clones, over 70% being singletons. The rearrangement joins TRBV19 to TRBJ2-5; 8 nucleotides line up with TRBD1. The source is a woman aged 80 or older with acute or convalescent COVID-19. Sequencing was performed on peripheral blood. The CDR3 nucleotides are TGTGCCAGTAGTACAGGACAGGGAAGGTCAGAGACCCAGTACTTC. Its protein product is CASSTGQGRSETQYF.